The 23 T cell receptor beta chains below come from one sample, sequenced in a study of T cell responses to AZD1222 COVID-19 vaccine. Clones were sequenced by immunoSEQ multiplex PCR, and TCRdb holds only the in-frame ones, with some missing. The table lists 140,000 to 150,000 clones, 85% to 95% of them singletons. This specimen was peripheral blood, taken after recovery from COVID-19. These receptors were obtained from an adult who had recovered from COVID-19.

This clone was seen a single time. This chain joins TRBV6-5 and TRBJ2-3, with D unresolved. Deletions cut 3 bases from V and 2 bases from J, with 3 bases between. The germline V gene has CDR1 MNHEY and CDR2 SVGAGI. The CDR3 loop spans 12 amino acids. The CDR3 nucleotides are TGTGCCAGCAGTTATGTCACAGATACGCAGTATTTT. Translating it yields CASSYVTDTQYF.

J is TRBJ2-5 and V is TRBV12-3 or TRBV12-4; D unresolved. The V gene lost 4 bases and the J gene lost 3 bases, with 3 bases spanning the gap. CDR3 length: 11 amino acids. The CDR3 DNA follows: TGTGCCAGCAGTTCAGAAGAGACCCAGTACTTC. It codes for CASSSEETQYF.

The gene calls are TRBV9 and TRBJ1-3; no firm D call. The CDR3 spans 18 residues. Trimming took 4 bases from V and 0 from J, leaving 20 bases between them. Looked up from germline, CDR1 is SGDLS and CDR2 is YYNGEE. CDR3 DNA sequence: TGTGCCAGCAGCCCAACGGGTGAGGGCCCATTCTCTGGAAACACCATATATTTT. This codes for CASSPTGEGPFSGNTIYF.

This clone appeared once. The chain couples TRBV7-8 to TRBJ2-7; weak D call: TRBD1 (5 bases). In germline, CDR1 is SGHVS, CDR2 FQNEAQ. V lost 1 base and J lost 1, with 17 bases in between. The CDR3 contains 17 residues. CDR3 sequence reads: CASSLGLSSTASYEQYF. The CDR3 coding sequence is TGTGCCAGCAGCTTAGGACTCTCTTCGACAGCTTCCTACGAGCAGTACTTC.

The J gene is TRBJ1-5, the V gene TRBV6-6, with D perhaps matching TRBD1 (6 bases). CDR3 length: 16 amino acids. In germline, CDR1 is MNHNY, CDR2 SVGAGI (reference sequence). V was shortened by 8 bases and J by 4 bases, with 21 bases between the two germline ends. CDR3 nucleotides: TGTGCCAGCTCCGAGGGGGGCTCAGTTTGGAATCAGCCCCAGCATTTT. As protein: CASSEGGSVWNQPQHF.

The chain employs TRBV9 and TRBJ2-1; 8 bases are shared with TRBD2. The trim removed 0 bases at V and 4 bases at J, leaving 3 bases unmatched. The CDR3 length is 15 residues. Germline loops: CDR1 SGDLS, CDR2 YYNGEE. The CDR3 coding sequence is TGTGCCAGCAGCGTAGCGGGGGGGGTTTACAATGAGCAGTTCTTC. Translation gives CASSVAGGVYNEQFF.

The CDR3 region has the DNA TGTGCCAGCAGCCCCCGGGGGACAGTAAGAGCAACTAATGAAAAACTGTTTTTT. It encodes CASSPRGTVRATNEKLFF. V and J are TRBV28 and TRBJ1-4, with TRBD1 matching over 7 bases. Losses at the gene ends were 6 bases for V and 0 bases for J; bases not matched to a gene: 13. Germline V lookup: CDR1 MDHEN, CDR2 SYDVKM. There are 18 residues in the CDR3.

The rearrangement uses TRBV7-9 and TRBJ2-5; D unresolved. Germline CDR1 SEHNR, CDR2 FQNEAQ (reference sequence). The CDR3 totals 14 residues. The V and J ends lost 5 bases and 5 bases respectively, with 15 bases between them. CDR3 nucleotide sequence: TGTGCCAGCAGCCTCAACCTGATGCGGGAGACCCAGTACTTC. Translating it yields CASSLNLMRETQYF.

The V and J genes are TRBV10-3 and TRBJ2-4; D call uncertain. Germline V gene sequence: CDR1 ENHRY, CDR2 SYGVKD. The CDR3 has 13 amino acids. V lost 5 bases and J lost 5, with 10 bases in between. The chain's CDR3 is CAISSTQENIQYF. As DNA, the CDR3 is TGTGCCATCAGTTCAACTCAGGAAAACATTCAGTACTTC.

The gene calls are TRBV18 and TRBJ1-4; D not certain. Trimming shortened V by 3 bases and J by 5 bases, and 10 bases separated the two germline ends. Germline CDR1 is KGHSH and CDR2 is LQKENI. This CDR3 comprises 14 residues. The CDR3 DNA reads as TGTGCCAGCTCACCGGGAAACTTGAATGAAAAACTGTTTTTT. It specifies CASSPGNLNEKLFF.

This clone was seen a single time. The chain employs TRBV7-3 and TRBJ1-5; maybe TRBD1 (6 bases). CDR3 length: 13 amino acids. Trimming stripped 4 bases from V and 6 bases from J, with 10 bases between. Germline V gene lookup returns CDR1 SGHTA and CDR2 FQGTGA. DNA of the CDR3: TGTGCCAGCAGCTCAGGGGTCGGTCAGCCCCAGCATTTT. It encodes CASSSGVGQPQHF.

Of note for this clone: The junction departs from germline at one end; a sequencing error may be responsible. The chain is built from TRBV7-7 and TRBJ2-5; a weak D match, TRBD2 (7 bases). CDR1 and CDR2 from the germline V gene are SSHAT and FNYEAQ (reference sequence). CDR3 length: 18 amino acids. CDR3 sequence reads: CASSLALHGGGGQETQYF. DNA for the CDR3: TGTGCTAGCAGCTTAGCCCTTCACGGGGGAGGGGGCCAAGAGACCCAGTACTTC.

The chain links TRBV5-1 to TRBJ2-3; D uncertain. The ends were cut back, 3 bases at V and 1 base at J, with 9 bases in the middle. The length of the CDR3 is 14 residues. Germline CDR1 SGHRS, CDR2 YFSETQ. CDR3 in DNA: TGCGCCAGCAGCTGGGCTGGTGGCACAGATACGCAGTATTTT. This translates into CASSWAGGTDTQYF.

This chain links TRBV9 with TRBJ1-3; D is undetermined. V gave up 4 bases and J gave up 0 bases, with 26 bases separating them. CDR3 length: 20 residues. Germline CDR1 is SGDLS and CDR2 is YYNGEE. CDR3 residues: CASSPRNRDGLRVSGNTIYF. The CDR3 bases are TGTGCCAGCAGCCCGAGAAACCGAGATGGTCTCCGAGTCTCTGGAAACACCATATATTTT.

In nucleotides, the CDR3 is TGTGCCAGTAGCCGGACAAAAGGGGGTGATACGCAGTATTTT. Its protein product is CASSRTKGGDTQYF. This chain links TRBV19 with TRBJ2-3; D is possibly TRBD1 (6 bases). V lost 6 bases and J 6 bases, leaving 16 bases between the germline ends. Germline loops: CDR1 LNHDA, CDR2 SQIVND (reference sequence). CDR3 length equals 14 residues.

The chain uses TRBV28 and TRBJ1-1, with D hard to call. Germline V CDR1 and CDR2: MDHEN, SYDVKM. Trimming removed 9 bases at V and 10 bases at J, with 21 bases between. The CDR3 extends over 13 amino acids. DNA for the CDR3: TGTGCCAGTGCAACCGGGCCCCTCTACTCAGCTTTCTTT. Translated, it gives CASATGPLYSAFF.

This clone appeared a few times. The CDR3 DNA reads as TGTGCCAGCAGCTTGTTTCTAGTGTCCTACGAGCAGTACTTC. It encodes CASSLFLVSYEQYF. The chain combines TRBV5-6 with TRBJ2-7; D unclear. Germline CDR1 reads SGHDT; CDR2 reads YYEEEE. The CDR3 spans 14 residues. V gave up 1 base and J gave up 1 base, with 9 bases separating them.

The V and J genes are TRBV5-1 and TRBJ1-4; D possibly corresponds to TRBD1 (5 bases). Germline V gene lookup returns CDR1 SGHRS and CDR2 YFSETQ. CDR3 length: 15 amino acids. V lost 4 bases and J lost 5, with 15 bases in between. The chain's CDR3 is CASSQMWGNNEKLFF. CDR3 in DNA: TGCGCCAGCAGCCAGATGTGGGGGAACAATGAAAAACTGTTTTTT.

J is TRBJ1-1 and V is TRBV28; D is undetermined. V was shortened by 4 bases and J by 0 bases, with 12 bases between the two germline ends. The V gene's germline CDR1 is MDHEN and CDR2 SYDVKM. CDR3 length equals 15 residues. The CDR3 DNA follows: TGTGCCAGCAGTTCTTTTAGTTTCATGAACACTGAAGCTTTCTTT. It codes for CASSSFSFMNTEAFF. Together with reference TRBV28 and TRBJ1-1, the CDR3 gives the full variable domain: DVKVTQSSRYLVKRTGEKVFLECVQDMDHENMFWYRQDPGLGLRLIYFSYDVKMKEKGDIPEGYSVSREKKERFSLILESASTNQTSMYLCASSSFSFMNTEAFFGQGTRLTVV.

This clone has a single count. The rearrangement uses TRBV28 and TRBJ1-4; 8 nucleotides match TRBD1. The CDR3 is made up of 15 amino acids. The trim removed 6 bases at V and 0 bases at J, leaving 3 bases unmatched. Germline values: CDR1 MDHEN, CDR2 SYDVKM. The CDR3 region has the DNA TGTGCCAGCAGCCCAGGGGGCTCAACTAATGAAAAACTGTTTTTT. Protein product: CASSPGGSTNEKLFF.

The chain combines TRBV5-1 with TRBJ1-4, with D unresolved. The V gene's germline CDR1 is SGHRS and CDR2 YFSETQ. Trimming removed 0 bases from V and 0 bases from J, with 6 bases in between. The CDR3 has 15 amino acids. The CDR3 DNA is TGCGCCAGCAGCTTGGGAGATGCAACTAATGAAAAACTGTTTTTT. Amino acids: CASSLGDATNEKLFF.

In regard to this clone: At one boundary the junction diverges from the germline segment, which might be a read error. The chain is built from TRBV7-3 and TRBJ2-7, with 10 bases aligning to TRBD2. CDR1 and CDR2 from the germline V gene are SGHTA and FQGTGA. The CDR3 is 13 residues long. CDR3 amino acids: CASSPLPGLATSF. The CDR3, as DNA: TGTGCCAGCAGTCCACTCCCGGGACTAGCGACCTCCTTC. The variable domain in full, completed from reference TRBV7-3 and TRBJ2-7, reads GAGVSQTPSNKVTEKGKYVELRCDPISGHTALYWYRQSLGQGPEFLIYFQGTGAADDSGLPNDRFFAVRPEGSVSTLKIQRTERGDSAVYLCASSPLPGLATSFGPGTRLTVT.

The chain couples TRBV20-1 to TRBJ1-5, with D hard to call. This CDR3 comprises 13 residues. The ends were cut back, 3 bases at V and 0 bases at J, with 6 bases in the middle. Germline values: CDR1 DFQATT, CDR2 SNEGSKA (reference sequence). CDR3 bases: TGCAGTGCTAGTTCCGATAGCAATCAGCCCCAGCATTTT. As protein: CSASSDSNQPQHF.